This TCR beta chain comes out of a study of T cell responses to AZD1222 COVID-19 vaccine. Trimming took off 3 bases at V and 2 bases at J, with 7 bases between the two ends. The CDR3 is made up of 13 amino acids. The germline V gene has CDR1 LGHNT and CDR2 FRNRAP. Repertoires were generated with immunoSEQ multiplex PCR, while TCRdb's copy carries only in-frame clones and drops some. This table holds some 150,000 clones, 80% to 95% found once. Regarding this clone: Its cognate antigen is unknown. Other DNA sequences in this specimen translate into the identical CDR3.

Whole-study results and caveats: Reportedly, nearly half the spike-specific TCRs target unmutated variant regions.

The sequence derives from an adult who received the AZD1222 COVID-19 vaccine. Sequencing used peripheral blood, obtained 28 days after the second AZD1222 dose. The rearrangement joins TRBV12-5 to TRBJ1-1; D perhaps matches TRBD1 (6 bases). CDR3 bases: TGTGCTAGTGGTTTACAGGGAAACACTGAAGCTTTCTTT. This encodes CASGLQGNTEAFF. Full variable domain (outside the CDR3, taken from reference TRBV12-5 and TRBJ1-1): DARVTQTPRHKVTEMGQEVTMRCQPILGHNTVFWYRQTMMQGLELLAYFRNRAPLDDSGMPKDRFSAEMPDATLATLKIQPSEPRDSAVYFCASGLQGNTEAFFGQGTRLTVV.